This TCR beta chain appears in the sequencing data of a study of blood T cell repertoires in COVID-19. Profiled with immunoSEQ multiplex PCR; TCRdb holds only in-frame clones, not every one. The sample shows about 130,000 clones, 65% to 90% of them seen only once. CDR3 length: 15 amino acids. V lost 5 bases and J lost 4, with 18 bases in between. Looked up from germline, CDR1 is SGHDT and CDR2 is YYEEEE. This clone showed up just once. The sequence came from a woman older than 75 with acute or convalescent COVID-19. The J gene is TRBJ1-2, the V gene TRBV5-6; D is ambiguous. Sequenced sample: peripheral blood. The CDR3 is CASRISGDFGYGYTF. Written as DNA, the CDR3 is TGTGCCAGCAGGATATCGGGAGATTTCGGCTATGGCTACACCTTC.